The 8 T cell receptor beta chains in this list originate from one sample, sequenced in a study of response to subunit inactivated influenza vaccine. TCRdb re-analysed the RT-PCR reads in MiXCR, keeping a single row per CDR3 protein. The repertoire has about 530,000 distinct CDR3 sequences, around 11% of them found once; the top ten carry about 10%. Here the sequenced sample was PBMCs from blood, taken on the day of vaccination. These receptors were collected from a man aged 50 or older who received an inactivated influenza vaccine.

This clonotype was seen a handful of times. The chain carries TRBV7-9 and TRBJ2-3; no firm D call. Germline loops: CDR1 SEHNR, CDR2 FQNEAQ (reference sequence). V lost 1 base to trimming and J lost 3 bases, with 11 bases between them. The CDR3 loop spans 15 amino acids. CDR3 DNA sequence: TGTGCCAGCAGCTTAGTCCAGGCCCGGACAGATACGCAGTATTTT. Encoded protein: CASSLVQARTDTQYF.

The CDR3, as DNA: TGTGCCACCAGCAGACAGGGAGGGAGGTACGAGCAGTACTTC. This translates into CATSRQGGRYEQYF. J is TRBJ2-7 and V is TRBV15, with TRBD2 matching 7 bases. Trimming at V came to 2 bases and at J to 4 bases, leaving 5 bases not matched to a gene. Germline assignment: CDR1 LNHNV and CDR2 YYDKDF (reference sequence). This CDR3 comprises 14 residues.

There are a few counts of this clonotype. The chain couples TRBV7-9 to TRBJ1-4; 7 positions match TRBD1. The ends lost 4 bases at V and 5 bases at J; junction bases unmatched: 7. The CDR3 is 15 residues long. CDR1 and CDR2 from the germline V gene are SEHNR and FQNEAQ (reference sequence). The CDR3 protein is CASSSTGNSNEKLFF. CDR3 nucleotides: TGTGCCAGCAGCTCGACAGGGAATTCGAATGAAAAACTGTTTTTT.

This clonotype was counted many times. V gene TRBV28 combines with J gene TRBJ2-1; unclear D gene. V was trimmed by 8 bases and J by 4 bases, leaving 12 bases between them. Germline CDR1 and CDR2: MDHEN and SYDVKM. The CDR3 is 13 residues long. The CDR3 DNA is TGTGCCAGCCGGCCAAGAGATTACAATGAGCAGTTCTTC. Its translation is CASRPRDYNEQFF.

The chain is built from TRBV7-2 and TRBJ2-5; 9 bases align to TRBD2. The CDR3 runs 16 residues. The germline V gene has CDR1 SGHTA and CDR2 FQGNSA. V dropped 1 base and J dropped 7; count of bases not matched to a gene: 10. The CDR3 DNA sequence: TGTGCCAGCAGCTTAGTGGGCGGGGGGGCCCTTGGGACCCAGTACTTC. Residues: CASSLVGGGALGTQYF.

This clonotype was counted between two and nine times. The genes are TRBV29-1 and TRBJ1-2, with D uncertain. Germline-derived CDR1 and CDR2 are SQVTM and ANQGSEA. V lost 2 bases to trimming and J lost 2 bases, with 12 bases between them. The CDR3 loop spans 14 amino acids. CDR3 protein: CSVENSGFNYGYTF. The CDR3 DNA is TGCAGCGTTGAAAATAGTGGATTCAACTATGGCTACACCTTC.

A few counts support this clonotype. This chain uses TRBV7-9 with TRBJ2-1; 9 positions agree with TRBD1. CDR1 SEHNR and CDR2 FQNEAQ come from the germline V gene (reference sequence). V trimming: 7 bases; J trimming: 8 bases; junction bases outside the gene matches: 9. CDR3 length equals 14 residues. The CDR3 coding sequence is TGTGCCAGCACTCACCGGGACAGGGTATATGAGCAGTTCTTC. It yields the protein CASTHRDRVYEQFF.

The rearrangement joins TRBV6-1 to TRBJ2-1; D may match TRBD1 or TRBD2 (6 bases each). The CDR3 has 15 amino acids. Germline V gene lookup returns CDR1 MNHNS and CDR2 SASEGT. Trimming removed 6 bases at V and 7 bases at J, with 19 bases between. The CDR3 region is CASSPFLGGKNEQFF. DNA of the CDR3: TGTGCCAGCAGCCCTTTTCTAGGGGGGAAAAATGAGCAGTTCTTC.